These 21 T cell receptor beta chains were sequenced from one sample in a study of post-analysis software for immune sequencing data. Study conclusions and caveats: TRBV5-6, TRBV5-1 and TRBV20-1 were among roughly 5 TRBV segments more frequent in patients than controls.

cDNA libraries for TCR beta contained unique molecular identifiers. MiXCR, applied by TCRdb to the PCR reads, yields one record per CDR3 protein. The data show under 200,000 distinct CDR3 sequences, over 25% seen once. The antigens of these receptors remain unknown. The material sequenced was blood. The receptor source for this set is a girl aged 2-17 years with multiple sclerosis.

On this clonotype itself: This sequence may be a read error, since a much larger clone differs from it by one base. J is TRBJ2-6 and V is TRBV6-2 or TRBV6-3, with D possibly being TRBD2 (5 bases). Germline V gene data show CDR1 as MNHEY and CDR2 as SVGEGT. CDR3 length: 17 amino acids. Trimming pared 6 bases from V and 4 bases from J, leaving 19 bases between. CDR3 in amino acids: CASRSGRGRAGANVLTF. Written as DNA, the CDR3 is TGTGCCAGCAGAAGCGGACGGGGAAGGGCCGGGGCCAACGTCCTGACTTTC.

This clonotype showed up many times. J is TRBJ2-7 and V is TRBV28; D may be TRBD1 (6 bases). There are 14 residues in the CDR3. CDR1 and CDR2 (germline): MDHEN, SYDVKM. V was shortened by 5 bases and J by 4 bases, with 15 bases between the two germline ends. CDR3 bases: TGTGCCAGCAGTGATACAGGTGGACAGTACGAGCAGTACTTC. Protein product: CASSDTGGQYEQYF.

This clonotype was detected once. A clone one base away is much larger, so this may be a read error. The CDR3 nucleotides are TGTGCCGGCAGTGGGACAGTCAAATATTTAATTTACAATGAGCAGTTCTTC. It codes for CAGSGTVKYLIYNEQFF. The chain uses TRBV6-1 and TRBJ2-1, with TRBD1 matching over 7 bases. This CDR3 contains 17 residues. Germline V CDR1 and CDR2: MNHNS, SASEGT.

This rearrangement joins TRBV25-1 to TRBJ1-4; 8 bases align to TRBD1. In germline, CDR1 is MGHDK, CDR2 SYGVNS. There are 13 residues in the CDR3. J was trimmed by 4 bases and V by 6 bases; bases with no gene match: 1. The CDR3: CASRDRVNEKLFF. As DNA, the CDR3 is TGTGCCAGCAGGGACAGGGTTAATGAAAAACTGTTTTTT.

V and J are TRBV15 and TRBJ2-4, with D possibly TRBD1 on 6 matching bases. Germline loops: CDR1 LNHNV, CDR2 YYDKDF (reference sequence). The CDR3 extends over 16 amino acids. V was shortened by 0 bases and J by 0 bases, with 9 bases between the two germline ends. For the CDR3, the DNA is TGTGCCACCAGCAGAGATCAAGGGGGAGCCAAAAACATTCAGTACTTC. Its translation is CATSRDQGGAKNIQYF.

This clonotype was found many times. This chain links TRBV20-1 with TRBJ2-7, with a tentative D call TRBD2 (6 bases). The CDR3 has 14 amino acids. V lost 1 base and J 6 bases, leaving 16 bases between the germline ends. In germline, CDR1 is DFQATT, CDR2 SNEGSKA (reference sequence). DNA for the CDR3: TGCAGTGCTAGAGTGGGGCTAGCGCTATCCGAGCAGTACTTC. Translating it yields CSARVGLALSEQYF.

The chain joins TRBV5-1 to TRBJ1-1; D may be TRBD1 (5 bases). Trimming shortened V by 3 bases and J by 1 base, and 13 bases separated the two germline ends. CDR3 length: 15 residues. Germline V lookup: CDR1 SGHRS, CDR2 YFSETQ. The DNA of the CDR3 is TGCGCCAGCAGCTCGTTTGGGGACGGGAACACTGAAGCTTTCTTT. Translated, it gives CASSSFGDGNTEAFF.

The rearrangement uses TRBV6-1 and TRBJ1-5, with unresolved D. Per the germline V gene, CDR1 is MNHNS and CDR2 is SASEGT. The CDR3 is 16 residues long. Trimming pared 2 bases from V and 4 bases from J, leaving 15 bases between. CDR3 protein: CASSENPTSANQPQHF. The CDR3 region has the DNA TGTGCCAGCAGTGAAAACCCCACCAGTGCTAATCAGCCCCAGCATTTT.

To note about this clonotype: One base away lies a much larger clone, so this may be a sequencing read error. The J gene is TRBJ2-3, the V gene TRBV10-3; TRBD2 matches at 7 bases. Germline values: CDR1 ENHRY, CDR2 SYGVKD. CDR3 length: 16 amino acids. CDR3 protein: CAISGGASGSTDAQYF. The CDR3 DNA sequence: TGTGCCATCAGTGGCGGGGCTAGCGGATCCACAGATGCGCAGTATTTT.

The chain combines TRBV10-3 with TRBJ2-2, with 13 bases fitting TRBD2. V shed 4 bases, J shed 0 bases, and the junction held 5 bases outside the gene matches. The CDR3 extends over 18 amino acids. The germline V gene has CDR1 ENHRY and CDR2 SYGVKD. This CDR3 is CAISGPGLAGTNTGELFF. The CDR3, as DNA: TGTGCCATCAGTGGTCCGGGACTAGCGGGAACGAACACCGGGGAGCTGTTTTTT.

There are a few counts of this clonotype. The rearrangement joins TRBV9 to TRBJ1-1, with a weak D call TRBD1 (6 bases). Germline lookup yields CDR1 SGDLS and CDR2 YYNGEE. This CDR3 has 14 amino acids. V lost 4 bases, J lost 1 base, and 11 bases lay in between. The CDR3 here is CASSPGVTNTEAFF. CDR3 coding DNA: TGTGCCAGCAGCCCAGGGGTCACGAACACTGAAGCTTTCTTT.

The V and J genes are TRBV6-5 and TRBJ2-3, with TRBD2 as a possible D gene (5 bases). Trimming removed 0 bases from V and 4 bases from J, with 11 bases in between. In germline, CDR1 is MNHEY, CDR2 SVGAGI. CDR3 length: 15 amino acids. CDR3 in amino acids: CASSYSSLASDTQYF. The CDR3, as DNA: TGTGCCAGCAGTTACTCGAGCCTAGCCTCAGATACGCAGTATTTT.

The chain links TRBV28 to TRBJ2-6; D might be TRBD1 (5 bases). Germline lookup yields CDR1 MDHEN and CDR2 SYDVKM. CDR3 length: 17 amino acids. V was cut by 3 bases and J by 13 bases, with 25 bases left in between. The CDR3 reads CASSFLTVRSGATVLTF. CDR3 nucleotides: TGTGCCAGCAGTTTTTTGACAGTCCGCTCTGGGGCCACAGTCCTGACTTTC.

This clonotype was observed at least ten times. This chain connects TRBV5-1 to TRBJ1-1; D gene unclear. Between the trimmed V and J ends, which lost 3 bases and 2 bases, there was a span of 8 bases. CDR1 and CDR2 from the germline V gene are SGHRS and YFSETQ. The CDR3 is 13 amino acids. CDR3 DNA sequence: TGCGCCAGCAGCTCTCACGGTAACACTGAAGCTTTCTTT. It translates to CASSSHGNTEAFF.

This chain links TRBV6-1 with TRBJ1-5; 8 positions match TRBD1. CDR3 size: 14 residues. J gave up 4 bases and V 3 bases, and 2 bases lay outside the gene matches. Germline V gene lookup returns CDR1 MNHNS and CDR2 SASEGT. The CDR3 region has the DNA TGTGCCAGCAGTGACAGGGGGCGGAATCAGCCCCAGCATTTT. Translation gives CASSDRGRNQPQHF.

This clonotype was recorded at least ten times. The V and J genes are TRBV6-6 and TRBJ1-6, with a tentative D call TRBD1 (5 bases). With 9 bases removed from V and 0 bases from J, the gap between germline ends came to 9 bases. Germline CDR1 reads MNHNY; CDR2 reads SVGAGI (reference sequence). The CDR3 is 14 amino acids. The CDR3 region has the DNA TGTGCCAGTACCGGGGGCTCCTATAATTCACCCCTCCACTTT. It specifies CASTGGSYNSPLHF.

This clonotype has at least ten counts. The chain combines TRBV7-2 with TRBJ2-1; no reliable D call. Germline V gene data show CDR1 as SGHTA and CDR2 as FQGNSA. CDR3 length: 15 residues. Trimming cost V 6 bases and J 0 bases, with 12 bases left between them. Here the CDR3 DNA reads TGTGCCAGCAGGGAAGCGTACCTCTCCTACAATGAGCAGTTCTTC. It encodes CASREAYLSYNEQFF.

This clonotype was counted ten times or more. The chain links TRBV20-1 to TRBJ1-4, with D uncertain. CDR3 length equals 14 residues. Trimming stripped 0 bases from V and 7 bases from J, with 12 bases between. Germline lookup yields CDR1 DFQATT and CDR2 SNEGSKA (reference sequence). The CDR3 reads CSARDPGFGEKLFF. CDR3 coding DNA: TGCAGTGCTAGAGATCCGGGTTTTGGTGAAAAACTGTTTTTT.

There are many counts of this clonotype. The chain has TRBV7-3 and TRBJ1-2; D is uncertain. The CDR3 is 14 residues long. V was cut by 5 bases and J by 2 bases, with 12 bases left in between. Germline lookup yields CDR1 SGHTA and CDR2 FQGTGA. DNA for the CDR3: TGTGCCAGCAGCCCCGAAGGCCCCAACTATGGCTACACCTTC. Protein sequence: CASSPEGPNYGYTF.

The chain joins TRBV7-2 to TRBJ1-2; D gene uncertain. From germline, CDR1 is SGHTA and CDR2 FQGNSA. The CDR3 contains 15 residues. Trimming removed 1 base at V and 6 bases at J, with 15 bases between. The DNA for the CDR3 is TGTGCCAGCAGCTTAGAAGTCAGCCGGGTGCATGGCTACACCTTC. Protein: CASSLEVSRVHGYTF.

This clonotype was picked up one time. A much bigger clone sits one base away, suggesting this may be a read error. The V call is TRBV5-1, the J call TRBJ2-1; TRBD2 is a possible D gene (5 bases). CDR1 is SGHRS, CDR2 YFSETQ, per germline. Trimming stripped 4 bases from V and 8 bases from J, with 16 bases between. CDR3 length: 14 amino acids. CDR3 sequence reads: CASSKDGRRHEQFF. The CDR3 DNA reads TGCGCCAGCAGCAAAGACGGAAGGAGGCATGAGCAGTTCTTC. The full variable domain, with the rest looked up from reference TRBV5-1 and TRBJ2-1, is KAGVTQTPRYLIKTRGQQVTLSCSPISGHRSVSWYQQTPGQGLQFLFEYFSETQRNKGNFPGRFSGRQFSNSRSEMNVSTLELGDSALYLCASSKDGRRHEQFFGPGTRLTVL.